Listed below are T cell receptor beta chains from one sample, sequenced in a study of PD-L1 blockade in urothelial cancer. Profiling relied on immunoSEQ multiplex PCR, and the TCRdb table lists in-frame clones only, not all of them. This table has fewer than 65,000 clones, roughly nine tenths appearing once. The sample here was PBMCs, taken around atezolizumab (anti-PD-L1) treatment. These receptors were obtained from a woman aged 55 to 70 with urothelial cancer. The CDR3 runs from the conserved cysteine through the conserved F or W. The D gene is left open where the match is weak.

j_gene | d_gene | v_gene | CDR3aa
TRBJ2-1 | . | TRBV10-1 | CASSDGQADSNEQFF
TRBJ1-6 | . | TRBV5-5 | CASSLDTGGGINSPLHF
TRBJ2-7 | TRBD2 | TRBV9 | CASSPSGLAGPLSSYEQYF
TRBJ2-7 | . | TRBV19 | CASSSGMAAPSYEQYF
TRBJ2-5 | TRBD2 | TRBV9 | CASSVDTSGSKTQYF
TRBJ1-3 | TRBD1 | TRBV5-5 | CASSTGTGGRSGSTIYF
TRBJ2-7 | . | TRBV7-2 | CASSLGLALYEQYF
TRBJ2-3 | TRBD2 | TRBV29-1 | CSVQAGVRNTDTQYF
TRBJ2-1 | TRBD2 | TRBV2 | CASSGTSGRSGEQFF
TRBJ2-3 | . | TRBV6-4 | CASSPGLSTDTQYF
TRBJ1-5 | . | TRBV29-1 | CSVGGTNQPQHF
TRBJ2-1 | TRBD1 | TRBV7-9 | CASSPTGGFRNEQFF
TRBJ2-7 | . | TRBV14 | CASSQVPSVYEQYF
TRBJ1-4 | . | TRBV4-2 | CASSHSNHPATNEKLFF
TRBJ1-1 | TRBD1 | TRBV18 | CASSPPGGRVDTEAFF
TRBJ1-1 | . | TRBV5-1 | CASSLVRRGMTEAFF
TRBJ2-7 | TRBD1 | TRBV5-4 | CASSPVPGQAYEQYF
TRBJ2-1 | . | TRBV9 | CASSPQGYVFNEQFF
TRBJ2-1 | TRBD2 | TRBV2 | CASRGRTSGLNEQFF
TRBJ2-2 | TRBD2 | TRBV28 | CASRVGTSGISGTGELFF
TRBJ2-7 | TRBD2 | TRBV6-6 | CASIRLAGESYEQYF
TRBJ2-7 | TRBD1 | TRBV4-2 | CASSPGQGTSSYEQYF
TRBJ2-3 | . | TRBV7-2 | CASSSLRTDTQYF
TRBJ2-1 | . | TRBV19 | CASSSQGDEQFF
TRBJ2-1 | . | TRBV5-6 | CASSTPSSTVYNEQFF
TRBJ1-3 | TRBD1 | TRBV4-3 | CASSLATGEGNTIYF
TRBJ2-1 | TRBD2 | TRBV4-2 | CASSHPFVSSGGADNEQFF
TRBJ1-1 | . | TRBV19 | CASREQGNTEAFF